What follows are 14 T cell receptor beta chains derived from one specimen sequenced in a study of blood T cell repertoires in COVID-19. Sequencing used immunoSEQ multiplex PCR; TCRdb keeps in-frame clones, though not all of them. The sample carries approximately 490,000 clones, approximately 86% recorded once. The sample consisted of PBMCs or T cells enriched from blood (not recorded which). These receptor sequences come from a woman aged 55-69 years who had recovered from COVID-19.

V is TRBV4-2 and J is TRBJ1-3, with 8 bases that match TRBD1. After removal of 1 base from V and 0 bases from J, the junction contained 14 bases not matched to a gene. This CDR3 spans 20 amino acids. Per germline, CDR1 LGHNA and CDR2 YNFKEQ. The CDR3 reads CASSQAVDRGPRFSGNTIYF. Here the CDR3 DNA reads TGTGCCAGCAGCCAAGCCGTTGACAGGGGTCCTAGATTCTCTGGAAACACCATATATTTT.

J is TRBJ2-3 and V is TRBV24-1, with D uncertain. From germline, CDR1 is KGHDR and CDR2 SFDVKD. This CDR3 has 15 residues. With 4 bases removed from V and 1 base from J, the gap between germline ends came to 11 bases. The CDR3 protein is CATSDSRRGTDTQYF. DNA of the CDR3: TGTGCCACCAGTGACTCACGACGGGGCACAGATACGCAGTATTTT.

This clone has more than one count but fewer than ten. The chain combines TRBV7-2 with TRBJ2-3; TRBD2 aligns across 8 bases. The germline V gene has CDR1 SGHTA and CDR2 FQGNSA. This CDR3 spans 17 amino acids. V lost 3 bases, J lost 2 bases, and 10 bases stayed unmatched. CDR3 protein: CASSLFWSSGVTDTQYF. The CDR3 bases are TGTGCCAGCAGCTTGTTTTGGAGTAGCGGGGTCACAGATACGCAGTATTTT.

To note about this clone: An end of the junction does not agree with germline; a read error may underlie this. The CDR3 protein is CAWRFGTSGGLHF. In nucleotides, the CDR3 is TGTGCCTGGCGCTTCGGGACTAGCGGGGGTTTACATTTT. The genes are TRBV30 and TRBJ2-3; 14 bases map to TRBD2. CDR1 is GTSNPN and CDR2 is SVGIG in the germline V gene (reference sequence). This CDR3 has 13 amino acids.

CDR3 residues: CASSEGMPSYNEQFF. CDR3 DNA: TGTGCCAGCAGTGAGGGCATGCCCTCCTACAATGAGCAGTTCTTC. The rearrangement joins TRBV2 to TRBJ2-1; no definite D call. CDR3 length: 15 residues. V lost 3 bases and J lost 0, with 9 bases in between. Per the germline V gene, CDR1 is SNHLY and CDR2 is FYNNEI.

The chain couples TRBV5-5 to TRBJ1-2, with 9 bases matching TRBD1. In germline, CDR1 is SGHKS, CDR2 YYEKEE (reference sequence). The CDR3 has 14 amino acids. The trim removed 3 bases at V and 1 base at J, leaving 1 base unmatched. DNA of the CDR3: TGTGCCAGCAGCTCGGGACAGGGTAACTATGGCTACACCTTC. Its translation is CASSSGQGNYGYTF.

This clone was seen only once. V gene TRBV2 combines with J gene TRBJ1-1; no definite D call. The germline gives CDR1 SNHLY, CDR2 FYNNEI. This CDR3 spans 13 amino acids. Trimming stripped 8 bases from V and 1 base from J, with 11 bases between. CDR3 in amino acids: CASAFYANTEAFF. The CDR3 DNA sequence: TGTGCCAGCGCGTTTTACGCGAACACTGAAGCTTTCTTT.

This chain's CDR3 is CASSVVGGEGYEQYF. The DNA of the CDR3 is TGTGCCAGCAGCGTAGTGGGGGGAGAGGGCTACGAGCAGTACTTC. V is TRBV9 and J is TRBJ2-7, with a tentative D call TRBD2 (6 bases). Trimming left V 0 bases short and J 3 bases short, with 13 bases between. The CDR3 loop spans 15 amino acids. Germline V CDR1 and CDR2: SGDLS, YYNGEE.

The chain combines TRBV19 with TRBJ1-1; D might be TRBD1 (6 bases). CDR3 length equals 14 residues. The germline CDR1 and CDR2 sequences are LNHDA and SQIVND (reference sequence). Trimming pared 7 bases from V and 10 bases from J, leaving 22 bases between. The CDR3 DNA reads TGTGCCAGTACCCAAGAGTTGGGGCCACAGGGAGCTTTCTTT. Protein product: CASTQELGPQGAFF.

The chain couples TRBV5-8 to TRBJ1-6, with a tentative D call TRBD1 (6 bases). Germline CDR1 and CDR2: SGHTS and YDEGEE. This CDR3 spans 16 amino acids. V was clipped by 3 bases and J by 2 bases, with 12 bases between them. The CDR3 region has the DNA TGTGCCAGCAGCTCCAAGGGGGGGCCCTATAATTCACCCCTCCACTTT. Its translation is CASSSKGGPYNSPLHF.

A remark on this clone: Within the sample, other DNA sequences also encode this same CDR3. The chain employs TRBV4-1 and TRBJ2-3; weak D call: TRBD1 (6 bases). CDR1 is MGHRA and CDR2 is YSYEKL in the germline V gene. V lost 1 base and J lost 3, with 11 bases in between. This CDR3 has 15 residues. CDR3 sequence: CASSQGQGPTDTQYF. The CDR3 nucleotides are TGCGCCAGCAGCCAAGGTCAGGGGCCAACAGATACGCAGTATTTT.

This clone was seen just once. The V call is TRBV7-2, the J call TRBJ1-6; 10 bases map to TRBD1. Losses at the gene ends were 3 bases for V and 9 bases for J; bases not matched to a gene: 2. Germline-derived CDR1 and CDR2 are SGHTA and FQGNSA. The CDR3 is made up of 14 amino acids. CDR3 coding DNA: TGTGCCAGCAGCTTCCGACAGGGGGCTTCACCCCTCCACTTT. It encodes CASSFRQGASPLHF. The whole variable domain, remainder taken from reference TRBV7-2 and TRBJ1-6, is GAGVSQSPSNKVTEKGKDVELRCDPISGHTALYWYRQSLGQGLEFLIYFQGNSAPDKSGLPSDRFSAERTGGSVSTLTIQRTQQEDSAVYLCASSFRQGASPLHFGNGTRLTVT.

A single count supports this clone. For the CDR3, the DNA is TGTGCCACCAGTGACGCGCGGGTCCAAGAGACCCAGTACTTC. Residues: CATSDARVQETQYF. The chain uses TRBV24-1 and TRBJ2-5; D is possibly TRBD2 (5 bases). This CDR3 contains 14 residues. V was pared by 4 bases and J by 1 base, with 9 bases between. In germline, CDR1 is KGHDR, CDR2 SFDVKD.

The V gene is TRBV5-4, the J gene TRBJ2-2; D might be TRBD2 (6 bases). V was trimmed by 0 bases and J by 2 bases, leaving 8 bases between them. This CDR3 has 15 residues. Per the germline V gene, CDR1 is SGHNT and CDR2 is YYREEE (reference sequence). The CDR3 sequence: CASSLGRGNTGELFF. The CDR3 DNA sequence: TGTGCCAGCAGCTTGGGGCGGGGCAACACCGGGGAGCTGTTTTTT.